Here is one TCR beta chain with its context. This sample was taken from a study of identical twins. Germline V gives CDR1 LGHNT, CDR2 FRNRAP. This CDR3 is built from 11 residues. V lost 6 bases and J 8 bases, leaving 5 bases between the germline ends. TCRdb analysed the 5' RACE reads with MiXCR anew, one entry per CDR3 protein. The table includes roughly 770,000 distinct CDR3 sequences, 15% to 20% detected once. The data were also submitted as part of a second study, on T cells expressing NK-cell markers.

This clonotype originated in a woman between 18 and 29 years old in good health. This rearrangement joins TRBV12-5 to TRBJ2-6; the D is unclear. The sample was PBMCs. The CDR3 reads CASGLTNVLTF. As DNA, the CDR3 is TGTGCTAGTGGGCTCACCAACGTCCTGACTTTC.